A single sample is the source of the 31 T cell receptor beta chains below, sequenced in a study of blood T cell repertoires in COVID-19. Sequenced by immunoSEQ multiplex PCR; TCRdb stores in-frame clones only, minus some. The table records approximately 190,000 clones, 84% of them present only once. The sequencing input was peripheral blood. These receptors were collected from a human donor in a cohort sampled during active COVID-19.

The CDR3 sequence is CATHSPQFETQYF. CDR3 DNA sequence: TGTGCCACCCATTCCCCGCAGTTCGAGACCCAGTACTTC. This chain connects TRBV24-1 to TRBJ2-5; no clear D. CDR1 is KGHDR, CDR2 SFDVKD, per germline. The V and J ends lost 9 bases and 5 bases respectively, with 15 bases between them. CDR3 size: 13 residues.

The genes are TRBV18 and TRBJ2-1, with TRBD2 as a possible D gene (5 bases). Germline V CDR1 and CDR2: KGHSH, LQKENI. V was trimmed by 7 bases and J by 0 bases, leaving 10 bases between them. This CDR3 contains 14 residues. The CDR3 is CASFSGSSYNEQFF. DNA for the CDR3: TGTGCCAGCTTCAGCGGAAGCTCCTACAATGAGCAGTTCTTC.

This clone is a singleton in its sample. The rearrangement joins TRBV10-3 to TRBJ2-4; weak D call: TRBD1 (5 bases). CDR3 length: 15 residues. Looked up from germline, CDR1 is ENHRY and CDR2 is SYGVKD. V was shortened by 3 bases and J by 1 base, with 10 bases between the two germline ends. For the CDR3, the DNA is TGTGCCATCAGTGAAGAAGGGGCGGCCAAAAACATTCAGTACTTC. Protein product: CAISEEGAAKNIQYF.

J is TRBJ2-1 and V is TRBV19, with 12 positions matching TRBD2. From germline, CDR1 is LNHDA and CDR2 SQIVND (reference sequence). The CDR3 loop spans 19 amino acids. The V gene end was trimmed by 3 bases and the J gene end by 0 bases; junction bases not matched to a gene: 9. CDR3 in DNA: TGTGCCAGTAGTATGACGCTAGCGGGGGGGCCTAGCTCCTACAATGAGCAGTTCTTC. Translated, it gives CASSMTLAGGPSSYNEQFF.

This clone appeared a few times. This chain links TRBV5-4 with TRBJ1-6; D uncertain. V lost 0 bases and J lost 8, with 12 bases in between. The CDR3 has 15 amino acids. Germline assignment: CDR1 SGHNT and CDR2 YYREEE (reference sequence). CDR3 protein: CASSLGQGSDSPLHF. DNA of the CDR3: TGTGCCAGCAGCTTGGGACAAGGGAGCGATTCACCCCTCCACTTT.

The V and J genes are TRBV2 and TRBJ2-7; 9 positions agree with TRBD2. J gave up 7 bases and V 1 base, and 11 bases lay outside the gene matches. The CDR3 has 16 residues. Germline V gene lookup returns CDR1 SNHLY and CDR2 FYNNEI. The CDR3 protein is CASSEGPGTSTFEQYF. The CDR3 nucleotides are TGTGCCAGCAGTGAAGGCCCCGGGACTAGCACTTTTGAGCAGTACTTC.

The chain carries TRBV24-1 and TRBJ2-2; 7 bases match TRBD1. CDR3 length: 17 residues. J lost 3 bases, V lost 5 bases, and 11 bases had no gene match. Germline CDR1 reads KGHDR; CDR2 reads SFDVKD. The CDR3 loop is CATSGRRTGADTGELFF. In DNA form, the CDR3 reads TGTGCCACCAGTGGCCGCCGTACAGGGGCGGACACCGGGGAGCTGTTTTTT.

This chain uses TRBV9 with TRBJ1-2; D is perhaps TRBD1 (5 bases). The CDR3 covers 13 residues. V was cut by 2 bases and J by 4 bases, with 9 bases left in between. Per germline, CDR1 SGDLS and CDR2 YYNGEE. CDR3 in DNA: TGTGCCAGCAGCGTCGACAGTCTCTATGGCTACACCTTC. This gives the protein CASSVDSLYGYTF.

The chain has TRBV7-9 and TRBJ2-3; tentatively, D is TRBD1 (6 bases). This CDR3 is 13 amino acids long. Germline lookup yields CDR1 SEHNR and CDR2 FQNEAQ (reference sequence). V lost 3 bases, J lost 3 bases, and 7 bases lay in between. The CDR3 DNA follows: TGTGCCAGCAGCTTTACAGGGACAGATACGCAGTATTTT. Its translation is CASSFTGTDTQYF.

The chain has TRBV20-1 and TRBJ2-7, with no clear D. V was pared by 3 bases and J by 5 bases, with 11 bases between. The CDR3 is 12 amino acids. CDR1 is DFQATT, CDR2 SNEGSKA, per germline (reference sequence). CDR3 DNA sequence: TGCAGTGCTAGTGATGCTAAGCACGAGCAGTACTTC. Amino acids: CSASDAKHEQYF.

This clone was seen a single time. The J gene is TRBJ2-6, the V gene TRBV18; no reliable D call. Trimming removed 2 bases at V and 0 bases at J, with 5 bases between. The CDR3 totals 15 residues. Per germline, CDR1 KGHSH and CDR2 LQKENI. In DNA form, the CDR3 reads TGTGCCAGCTCACCAGGCCCCTCTGGGGCCAACGTCCTGACTTTC. It encodes CASSPGPSGANVLTF.

This chain connects TRBV5-8 to TRBJ1-2; TRBD1 might be the D (5 bases). Looked up from germline, CDR1 is SGHTS and CDR2 is YDEGEE. This CDR3 contains 17 residues. V lost 1 base and J 5 bases, leaving 21 bases between the germline ends. The CDR3 region has the DNA TGTGCCAGCAGCTTGTGGGGCCAGGGAAGCTTTCGGTATGGCTACACCTTC. Its protein is CASSLWGQGSFRYGYTF.

This rearrangement joins TRBV6-5 to TRBJ1-2; 7 bases fit TRBD1. CDR3 length: 14 residues. Germline V lookup: CDR1 MNHEY, CDR2 SVGAGI. V lost 2 bases, J lost 4 bases, and 4 bases stayed unmatched. CDR3 bases: TGTGCCAGCAGTTACGGTAGGACAGGCTATGGCTACACCTTC. This gives the protein CASSYGRTGYGYTF.

This chain links TRBV6-5 with TRBJ2-2, with D possibly TRBD2 on 7 matching bases. Per the germline V gene, CDR1 is MNHEY and CDR2 is SVGAGI. This CDR3 comprises 16 residues. V was shortened by 3 bases and J by 7 bases, with 18 bases between the two germline ends. CDR3 region: CASSYYRGGGVGELFF. The CDR3 nucleotides are TGTGCCAGCAGTTATTATCGGGGCGGGGGCGTCGGGGAGCTGTTTTTT.

This sequence joins TRBV5-1 and TRBJ1-3; D not certain. CDR1 SGHRS and CDR2 YFSETQ come from the germline V gene. CDR3 length: 16 amino acids. V lost 0 bases and J lost 0, with 10 bases in between. The CDR3 sequence is CASSLDMGYSGNTIYF. The CDR3 nucleotides are TGCGCCAGCAGCTTGGATATGGGCTACTCTGGAAACACCATATATTTT.

In this sample, this clone turned up once. The rearrangement joins TRBV11-2 to TRBJ2-1; D is undetermined. The V gene lost 5 bases and the J gene lost 4 bases, with 9 bases spanning the gap. Germline assignment: CDR1 SGHAT and CDR2 FQNNGV. The CDR3 sequence is 13 residues long. The CDR3 bases are TGTGCCAGCAGCGTGGAACAGTACAATGAGCAGTTCTTC. This codes for CASSVEQYNEQFF. Full variable domain (missing parts from reference TRBV11-2 and TRBJ2-1): EAGVAQSPRYKIIEKRQSVAFWCNPISGHATLYWYQQILGQGPKLLIQFQNNGVVDDSQLPKDRFSAERLKGVDSTLKIQPAKLEDSAVYLCASSVEQYNEQFFGPGTRLTVL.

The chain carries TRBV14 and TRBJ2-1, with D perhaps matching TRBD2 (5 bases). Germline V CDR1 and CDR2: SGHDN, FVKESK. V was trimmed by 5 bases and J by 15 bases, leaving 20 bases between them. The CDR3 is made up of 13 amino acids. CDR3 loop: CASSSKHDGLWFF. CDR3 DNA: TGTGCCAGCAGCTCAAAGCACGATGGACTGTGGTTCTTC.

A word on this clone: The junction does not match germline at one end; this may be a read error. The rearrangement uses TRBV7-9 and TRBJ2-7; possibly TRBD1 for D (6 bases). CDR1 is SEHNR, CDR2 FQNEAQ, per germline (reference sequence). This CDR3 has 12 residues. Written as DNA, the CDR3 is TGTGCCAGCAGCCCAGACACAGGGCCACCGAACTTC. It specifies CASSPDTGPPNF.

This clone appeared once. V gene TRBV5-1 combines with J gene TRBJ1-2; 8 nucleotides agree with TRBD1. There are 14 residues in the CDR3. Germline CDR1 and CDR2: SGHRS and YFSETQ. Trimming at V came to 2 bases and at J to 8 bases, leaving 8 bases not matched to a gene. The CDR3 sequence is CASSLADRVGGYTF. The CDR3 DNA reads TGCGCCAGCAGCTTAGCGGACAGGGTAGGGGGCTACACCTTC.

This clone has a count of ten or more. The V and J genes are TRBV7-9 and TRBJ2-7; the D is unclear. The length of the CDR3 is 12 residues. Per the germline V gene, CDR1 is SEHNR and CDR2 is FQNEAQ (reference sequence). With 1 base removed from V and 3 bases from J, the gap between germline ends came to 4 bases. CDR3 in amino acids: CASSLVRYEQYF. The CDR3 DNA follows: TGTGCCAGCAGCTTAGTTCGCTACGAGCAGTACTTC.

V and J are TRBV9 and TRBJ1-4; 11 nucleotides agree with TRBD1. Germline V gives CDR1 SGDLS, CDR2 YYNGEE. The CDR3 runs to 15 residues. Germline trimming cut 0 bases from V and 8 bases from J; bases unmatched to any gene: 3. CDR3 DNA: TGTGCCAGCAGCGTAGACGGGACAGGGGGGGAAAAACTGTTTTTT. Its translation: CASSVDGTGGEKLFF.

The V and J genes are TRBV27 and TRBJ1-5, with D uncertain. CDR3 length: 13 residues. The germline V and J ends were trimmed by 5 bases and 5 bases, with 10 bases remaining between them. In germline, CDR1 is MNHEY, CDR2 SMNVEV (reference sequence). CDR3 sequence (DNA): TGTGCCAGCAGTATTCCAGGTCATCAGCCCCAGCATTTT. This translates into CASSIPGHQPQHF.

The rearrangement links TRBV20-1 to TRBJ2-1, with a tentative D call TRBD2 (5 bases). The CDR3 spans 14 residues. Germline V CDR1 and CDR2: DFQATT, SNEGSKA (reference sequence). Deletions cut 3 bases from V and 0 bases from J, with 9 bases between. Here the CDR3 DNA reads TGCAGTGCTAGTCGGGGAAGCTCCTACAATGAGCAGTTCTTC. It codes for CSASRGSSYNEQFF.

This rearrangement joins TRBV4-2 to TRBJ2-5, with D possibly matching TRBD1 (5 bases). The V end lost 6 bases, the J end lost 3 bases, and 17 bases lay between the germline ends. Germline assignment: CDR1 LGHNA and CDR2 YNFKEQ. There are 15 residues in the CDR3. Here the CDR3 DNA reads TGTGCCAGCAGTAGACAGTTATTAGGCAAAGAGACCCAGTACTTC. Its translation is CASSRQLLGKETQYF.

This clone was detected only once. The chain is built from TRBV2 and TRBJ2-7, with TRBD1 matching over 7 bases. Germline values: CDR1 SNHLY, CDR2 FYNNEI. The CDR3 has 14 amino acids. V lost 7 bases, J lost 3 bases, and 9 bases stayed unmatched. The CDR3 reads CASNTNRGDYEQYV. The CDR3 region has the DNA TGTGCCAGCAACACTAACAGGGGTGACTACGAGCAGTACGTC.

The gene calls are TRBV12-3 or TRBV12-4 and TRBJ1-1; a weak D match, TRBD1 (5 bases). The length of the CDR3 is 11 residues. V gave up 8 bases and J gave up 8 bases, with 12 bases separating them. CDR3 in DNA: TGTGCCAGCGGACGACAGAGAGAAGCTTTCTTT. Residues: CASGRQREAFF.

The V and J genes are TRBV28 and TRBJ2-1, with 8 nucleotides matching TRBD1. V was clipped by 4 bases and J by 3 bases; unmatched bases: 2. CDR3 size: 14 residues. Germline CDR1 is MDHEN and CDR2 is SYDVKM. The CDR3, as DNA: TGTGCCAGCAGTTCCGGGACAGGCTACAATGAGCAGTTCTTC. Its translation: CASSSGTGYNEQFF.

This chain connects TRBV11-2 to TRBJ1-4; 8 positions match TRBD1. The CDR3 extends over 14 amino acids. The germline V gene encodes CDR1 SGHAT and CDR2 FQNNGV. V was clipped by 3 bases and J by 7 bases; unmatched bases: 4. In DNA form, the CDR3 reads TGTGCCAGCAGCTTCACAGGGGGTAGTGAAAAACTGTTTTTT. It encodes CASSFTGGSEKLFF.

V usage is TRBV30 and J usage is TRBJ1-1, with D unresolved. This CDR3 has 14 amino acids. V gave up 0 bases and J gave up 0 bases, with 8 bases separating them. Germline loops: CDR1 GTSNPN, CDR2 SVGIG (reference sequence). The DNA for the CDR3 is TGTGCCTGGAGTGTCGACTCCTTGAACACTGAAGCTTTCTTT. Protein product: CAWSVDSLNTEAFF.

The chain combines TRBV7-8 with TRBJ1-6, with 7 bases matching TRBD1. The CDR3 runs 14 residues. Looked up from germline, CDR1 is SGHVS and CDR2 is FQNEAQ. V shed 0 bases and J 10 bases; nucleotides not matched to a gene: 3. CDR3 sequence reads: CASSLAQGNSPLHF. The DNA for the CDR3 is TGTGCCAGCAGCTTAGCACAGGGGAACTCACCCCTCCACTTT.

This chain joins TRBV19 and TRBJ2-3; 8 nucleotides line up with TRBD2. The CDR3 totals 17 residues. J lost 3 bases, V lost 4 bases, and 12 bases had no gene match. CDR1 and CDR2 (germline): LNHDA, SQIVND (reference sequence). For the CDR3, the DNA is TGTGCCAGTAGTAGGGCCTCGGGAGGGCCTATGACAGATACGCAGTATTTT. It yields the protein CASSRASGGPMTDTQYF.